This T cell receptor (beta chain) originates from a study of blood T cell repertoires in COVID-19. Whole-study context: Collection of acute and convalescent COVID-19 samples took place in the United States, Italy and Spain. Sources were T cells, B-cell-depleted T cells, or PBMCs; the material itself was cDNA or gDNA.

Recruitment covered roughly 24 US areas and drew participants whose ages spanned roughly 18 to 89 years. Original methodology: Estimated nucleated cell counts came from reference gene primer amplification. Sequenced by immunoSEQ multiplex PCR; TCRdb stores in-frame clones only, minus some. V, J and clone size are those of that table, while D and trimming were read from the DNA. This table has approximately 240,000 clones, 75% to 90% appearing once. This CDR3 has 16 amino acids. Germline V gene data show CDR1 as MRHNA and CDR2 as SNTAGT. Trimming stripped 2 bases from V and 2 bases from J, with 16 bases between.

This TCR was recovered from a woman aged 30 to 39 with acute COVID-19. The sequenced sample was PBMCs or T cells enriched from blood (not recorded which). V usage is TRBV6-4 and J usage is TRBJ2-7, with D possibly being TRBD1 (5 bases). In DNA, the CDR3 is TGTGCCAGCAGTGACGGGGTAGGGGCCCGTGCCTACGAGCAGTACTTC. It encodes CASSDGVGARAYEQYF.